This T cell receptor (beta chain) originates from a study of blood T cell repertoires in COVID-19. Assay used: immunoSEQ multiplex PCR; TCRdb lists only in-frame clones, some missing. This repertoire shows about 120,000 clones, 65% to 85% found once; its top ten account for roughly 1.5%. This CDR3 region has 15 residues. CDR1 KGHDR and CDR2 SFDVKD come from the germline V gene. The junction had 6 bases not matched to a gene; V was cut back by 6 bases and J by 3 bases. This sequence originates from a man aged 45-65 years with acute or convalescent COVID-19. The chain has TRBV24-1 and TRBJ2-2, with 7 bases matching TRBD1. What was sequenced was peripheral blood. The DNA for the CDR3 is TGTGCCACCAGTCCCGCCGGGACAGACACCGGGGAGCTGTTTTTT. Translation gives CATSPAGTDTGELFF.